The 23 T cell receptor beta chains in this list originate from one sample, sequenced in a study of beta chain features in type 1 diabetes. The authors reverse transcribed all of the isolated RNA, so sequencing captured expressed TCRB transcripts. The table came from immunoSEQ multiplex PCR; TCRdb's copy has only in-frame clones and leaves some out. This table has under 300,000 clones, around 14% appearing once. No antigen has been assigned to these receptors. Study-wide points: A moderate, significant TCRB CDR3 shortening appeared in type 1 diabetes across four CD4+ subsets.

The sequenced material came from naive CD4+ T cells from blood. The source is a man under 40 with type 1 diabetes.

This clone has only one observation. The V gene is TRBV27, the J gene TRBJ2-1; tentative D call: TRBD1 (7 bases). Trimming cost V 2 bases and J 4 bases, with 21 bases left between them. Germline V gives CDR1 MNHEY, CDR2 SMNVEV (reference sequence). CDR3 size: 18 residues. CDR3 DNA: TGTGCCAGCAGTTTAGGTAAAACAGGGGCGGAGGGTTACAATGAGCAGTTCTTC. It codes for CASSLGKTGAEGYNEQFF.

The gene calls are TRBV28 and TRBJ1-2; 9 bases are shared with TRBD1. Trimming removed 6 bases from V and 8 bases from J; junction bases left unmatched: 4. Germline CDR1 MDHEN, CDR2 SYDVKM. The CDR3 runs to 12 residues. As DNA, the CDR3 is TGTGCCAGCAGGGGACAGGGTTCAGGCTACACCTTC. As protein: CASRGQGSGYTF.

The rearrangement joins TRBV10-3 to TRBJ2-7, with TRBD1 matching 10 bases. Losses at the gene ends were 2 bases for V and 4 bases for J; bases not matched to a gene: 5. The CDR3 has 15 amino acids. Germline lookup yields CDR1 ENHRY and CDR2 SYGVKD. The CDR3 sequence: CAISEMTGGGYEQYF. CDR3 coding DNA: TGTGCCATCAGTGAGATGACAGGGGGCGGTTACGAGCAGTACTTC.

The chain links TRBV10-3 to TRBJ2-6, with D tentatively TRBD1 (6 bases). From germline, CDR1 is ENHRY and CDR2 SYGVKD. The CDR3 length is 18 residues. V gave up 1 base and J gave up 1 base, with 14 bases separating them. The CDR3 region is CAISEWGRGVSGANVLTF. DNA for the CDR3: TGTGCCATCAGTGAGTGGGGCAGGGGAGTATCTGGGGCCAACGTCCTGACTTTC.

The sample holds a few counts of this clone. The chain couples TRBV23-1 to TRBJ2-3; D might be TRBD1 (6 bases). TRBV23-1 is an ORF, with its function uncertain. The V end lost 1 base, the J end lost 3 bases, and 14 bases lay between the germline ends. The CDR3 covers 16 residues. The CDR3 reads CASSQFRGGVTDTQYF. The CDR3 DNA reads TGCGCCAGCAGTCAATTCAGAGGGGGAGTGACAGATACGCAGTATTTT.

The rearrangement links TRBV10-3 to TRBJ2-5, with TRBD2 as a possible D gene (6 bases). Germline V gene lookup returns CDR1 ENHRY and CDR2 SYGVKD. The CDR3 consists of 14 residues. The V gene lost 0 bases and the J gene lost 4 bases, with 9 bases spanning the gap. The CDR3 region has the DNA TGTGCCATCAGTGAGTCGGTGGGGGGAGAGACCCAGTACTTC. Its translation: CAISESVGGETQYF.

The chain carries TRBV5-1 and TRBJ2-1, with no clear D. V was pared by 4 bases and J by 3 bases, with 8 bases between. The CDR3 contains 13 residues. From germline, CDR1 is SGHRS and CDR2 YFSETQ. Here the CDR3 reads CASSPRDYNEQFF. The DNA for the CDR3 is TGCGCCAGCAGCCCCCGAGACTACAATGAGCAGTTCTTC.

This clone was seen a handful of times. The chain combines TRBV5-4 with TRBJ2-7; tentative D call: TRBD2 (7 bases). Germline assignment: CDR1 SGHNT and CDR2 YYREEE (reference sequence). CDR3 length: 16 amino acids. V was shortened by 4 bases and J by 1 base, with 18 bases between the two germline ends. CDR3 in amino acids: CASSPSQGGWSYEQYF. The DNA of the CDR3 is TGTGCCAGCAGCCCATCACAGGGAGGGTGGTCCTACGAGCAGTACTTC.

This clone was seen a handful of times. V gene TRBV18 combines with J gene TRBJ1-4; D gene uncertain. This CDR3 has 16 residues. V was clipped by 4 bases and J by 6 bases, with 18 bases between them. CDR1 is KGHSH, CDR2 LQKENI, per germline. The CDR3 reads CASSLFEAAADEKLFF. CDR3 bases: TGTGCCAGCTCACTCTTCGAGGCAGCGGCTGATGAAAAACTGTTTTTT.

Only a few counts were recorded for this clone. The chain couples TRBV5-1 to TRBJ1-5, with D possibly matching TRBD1 (5 bases). Per the germline V gene, CDR1 is SGHRS and CDR2 is YFSETQ. CDR3 size: 15 residues. V was clipped by 2 bases and J by 2 bases, with 11 bases between them. The CDR3 here is CASSLSGDGNQPQHF. CDR3 in DNA: TGCGCCAGCAGCTTATCGGGGGACGGCAATCAGCCCCAGCATTTT.

The rearrangement joins TRBV10-3 to TRBJ1-2; no clear D gene. Per the germline V gene, CDR1 is ENHRY and CDR2 is SYGVKD. CDR3 length: 12 residues. V was clipped by 10 bases and J by 3 bases, with 12 bases between them. This CDR3 reads CATQSTDYGYTF. Here the CDR3 DNA reads TGTGCCACCCAGTCGACTGACTATGGCTACACCTTC.

V is TRBV4-2 and J is TRBJ2-1; 13 positions match TRBD2. This CDR3 spans 20 amino acids. Germline CDR1 and CDR2: LGHNA and YNFKEQ. After removal of 4 bases from V and 0 bases from J, the junction contained 12 bases not matched to a gene. CDR3 nucleotide sequence: TGTGCCAGCAGCCCCTGGACTAGCGGGAGCCCGCCTAGCTCCTACAATGAGCAGTTCTTC. It codes for CASSPWTSGSPPSSYNEQFF.

This chain connects TRBV25-1 to TRBJ2-1, with a tentative D call TRBD2 (5 bases). Germline V gene data show CDR1 as MGHDK and CDR2 as SYGVNS. This CDR3 comprises 14 residues. Trimming took off 8 bases at V and 8 bases at J, with 19 bases between the two ends. The CDR3 region is CASGTSLLSYEQFF. DNA of the CDR3: TGTGCCAGCGGAACTAGTCTCCTATCGTATGAGCAGTTCTTC.

In its sample, this clone was seen a few times. Sequence at one end of the junction differs from germline and may be a read error. This chain uses TRBV4-1 with TRBJ1-1; TRBD1 matches at 10 bases. This CDR3 comprises 17 residues. Germline CDR1 reads MGHRA; CDR2 reads YSYEKL. The CDR3 region is CASSHARDRGMNAEAFF. In nucleotides, the CDR3 is TGCGCCAGCAGCCATGCCCGGGACAGGGGAATGAACGCTGAAGCTTTCTTT.

The rearrangement uses TRBV6-5 and TRBJ1-2; 10 bases are shared with TRBD1. V shed 2 bases, J shed 8 bases, and the junction held 8 bases outside the gene matches. This CDR3 has 15 amino acids. Germline assignment: CDR1 MNHEY and CDR2 SVGAGI. The CDR3 DNA reads TGTGCCAGCAGTTACGTCCGGGACAGGGGCTGGGGCTACACCTTC. It is translated as CASSYVRDRGWGYTF.

The rearrangement links TRBV11-2 to TRBJ2-1; the D gene is possibly TRBD1 (6 bases). CDR1 and CDR2 from the germline V gene are SGHAT and FQNNGV. The V end lost 5 bases, the J end lost 0 bases, and 8 bases lay between the germline ends. The CDR3 extends over 14 amino acids. CDR3 in DNA: TGTGCCAGCAGCCCAGGGGTCTCCTACAATGAGCAGTTCTTC. Protein: CASSPGVSYNEQFF.

The J gene is TRBJ1-5, the V gene TRBV6-6; D not resolved. CDR3 length equals 12 residues. Per the germline V gene, CDR1 is MNHNY and CDR2 is SVGAGI (reference sequence). Trimming removed 4 bases from V and 8 bases from J, with 9 bases in between. The CDR3 reads CASSSPGEPQHF. The CDR3, as DNA: TGTGCCAGCAGTTCCCCCGGAGAGCCCCAGCATTTT.

The chain links TRBV29-1 to TRBJ2-7; no definite D call. The CDR3 runs 14 residues. The V end lost 5 bases, the J end lost 0 bases, and 14 bases lay between the germline ends. CDR1 is SQVTM, CDR2 ANQGSEA, per germline. The CDR3 nucleotides read TGCAGCGTTCGGGTACTGATCAACTCCTACGAGCAGTACTTC. Amino acid sequence: CSVRVLINSYEQYF.

Only a few counts were recorded for this clone. The V and J genes are TRBV2 and TRBJ1-6; 7 bases are a match to TRBD1. The junction had 10 bases not matched to a gene; V was cut back by 6 bases and J by 5 bases. The CDR3 runs 16 residues. Germline CDR1 reads SNHLY; CDR2 reads FYNNEI. CDR3 coding DNA: TGTGCCAGCAGCGCCGCCGGGACAGCAAATAATTCACCCCTCCACTTT. This translates into CASSAAGTANNSPLHF. Full variable domain (remainder filled in from reference TRBV2 and TRBJ1-6): EPEVTQTPSHQVTQMGQEVILRCVPISNHLYFYWYRQILGQKVEFLVSFYNNEISEKSEIFDDQFSVERPDGSNFTLKIRSTKLEDSAMYFCASSAAGTANNSPLHFGNGTRLTVT.

This rearrangement joins TRBV7-2 to TRBJ1-2; 7 bases align to TRBD1. CDR1 SGHTA and CDR2 FQGNSA come from the germline V gene. The CDR3 totals 15 residues. V was pared by 5 bases and J by 1 base, with 7 bases of the junction left unmatched. CDR3 in amino acids: CASSRGQTLNYGYTF. The DNA for the CDR3 is TGTGCCAGCAGCCGGGGACAGACCCTTAACTATGGCTACACCTTC.

V and J are TRBV6-1 and TRBJ2-5; the match to TRBD1 covers 10 bases. V was pared by 6 bases and J by 5 bases, with 9 bases of the junction left unmatched. The CDR3 covers 15 residues. The germline V gene encodes CDR1 MNHNS and CDR2 SASEGT. CDR3 DNA: TGTGCCAGCAGAACGACAGGGGGCGCGGGGGAGACCCAGTACTTC. This encodes CASRTTGGAGETQYF.

This clone was observed a handful of times. This chain connects TRBV19 to TRBJ1-2; D might be TRBD1 (5 bases). This CDR3 contains 15 residues. V was clipped by 6 bases and J by 4 bases, with 18 bases between them. Germline-derived CDR1 and CDR2 are LNHDA and SQIVND (reference sequence). CDR3 nucleotides: TGTGCCAGTAGAAGGACATCCTCTCCCCTCTATGGCTACACCTTC. Amino acid sequence: CASRRTSSPLYGYTF.

This clone was detected a few times. The chain combines TRBV30 with TRBJ2-1; 8 bases line up with TRBD2. This CDR3 spans 15 amino acids. The germline gives CDR1 GTSNPN, CDR2 SVGIG (reference sequence). The V segment lost 0 bases and the J segment 6 bases; nucleotides outside the gene matches: 7. The DNA of the CDR3 is TGTGCCTGGAGTGTAACGGGGGGGCCTCCCAATGAGCAGTTCTTC. Translating it yields CAWSVTGGPPNEQFF. The full variable domain, its missing parts supplied by reference TRBV30 and TRBJ2-1, is SQTIHQWPATLVQPVGSPLSLECTVEGTSNPNLYWYRQAAGRGLQLLFYSVGIGQISSEVPQNLSASRPQDRQFILSSKKLLLSDSGFYLCAWSVTGGPPNEQFFGPGTRLTVL.